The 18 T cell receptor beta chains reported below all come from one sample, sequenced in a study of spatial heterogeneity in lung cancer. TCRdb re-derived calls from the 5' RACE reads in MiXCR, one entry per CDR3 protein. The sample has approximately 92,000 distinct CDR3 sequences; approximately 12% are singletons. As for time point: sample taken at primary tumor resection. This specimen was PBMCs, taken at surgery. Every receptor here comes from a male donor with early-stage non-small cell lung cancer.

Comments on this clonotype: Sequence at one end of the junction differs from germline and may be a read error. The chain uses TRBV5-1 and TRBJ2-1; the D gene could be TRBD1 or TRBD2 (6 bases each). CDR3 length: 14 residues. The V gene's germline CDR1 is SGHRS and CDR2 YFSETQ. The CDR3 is CACSSLGGRDEQFF. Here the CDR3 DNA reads TGCGCCTGCAGCTCCTTGGGGGGCCGCGATGAGCAGTTCTTC.

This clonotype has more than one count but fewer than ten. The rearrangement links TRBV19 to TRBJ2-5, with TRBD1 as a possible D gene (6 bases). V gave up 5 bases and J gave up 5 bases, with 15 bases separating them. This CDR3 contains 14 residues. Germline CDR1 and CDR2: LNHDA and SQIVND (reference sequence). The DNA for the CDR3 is TGTGCCAGTAGTGCCTCAGGGGTCGGGGAGACCCAGTACTTC. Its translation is CASSASGVGETQYF.

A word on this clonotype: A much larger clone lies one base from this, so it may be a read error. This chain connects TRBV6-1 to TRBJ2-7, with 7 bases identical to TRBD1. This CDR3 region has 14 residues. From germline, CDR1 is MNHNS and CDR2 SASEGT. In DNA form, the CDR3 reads TGTGCCAGCAGTGAACTGCAGGGGGTATACGAGCAGTCCTTC. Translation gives CASSELQGVYEQSF.

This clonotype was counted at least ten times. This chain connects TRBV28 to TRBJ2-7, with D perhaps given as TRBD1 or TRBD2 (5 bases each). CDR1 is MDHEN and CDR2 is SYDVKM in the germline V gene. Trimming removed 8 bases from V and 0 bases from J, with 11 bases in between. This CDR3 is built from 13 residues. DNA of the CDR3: TGTGCCAGCTCGAGGGGCGCCTCCTACGAGCAGTACTTC. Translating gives CASSRGASYEQYF.

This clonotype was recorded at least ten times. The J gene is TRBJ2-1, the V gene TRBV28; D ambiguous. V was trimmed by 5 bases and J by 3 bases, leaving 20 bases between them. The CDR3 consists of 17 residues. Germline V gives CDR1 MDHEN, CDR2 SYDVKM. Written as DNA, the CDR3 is TGTGCCAGCAGTGCCCTTCACATGGATGAATTCTACAATGAGCAGTTCTTC. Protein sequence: CASSALHMDEFYNEQFF.

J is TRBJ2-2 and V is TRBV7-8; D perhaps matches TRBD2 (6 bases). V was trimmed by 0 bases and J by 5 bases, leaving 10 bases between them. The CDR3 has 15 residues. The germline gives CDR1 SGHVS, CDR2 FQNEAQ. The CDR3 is CASSLASEGTGELFF. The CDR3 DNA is TGTGCCAGCAGCTTAGCGTCGGAGGGAACCGGGGAGCTGTTTTTT.

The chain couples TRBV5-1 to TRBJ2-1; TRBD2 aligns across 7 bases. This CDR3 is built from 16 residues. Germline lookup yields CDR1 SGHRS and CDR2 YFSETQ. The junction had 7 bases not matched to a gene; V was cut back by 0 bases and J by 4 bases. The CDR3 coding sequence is TGCGCCAGCAGCTTGGGTGGCGGGACTAATTACAATGAGCAGTTCTTC. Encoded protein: CASSLGGGTNYNEQFF.

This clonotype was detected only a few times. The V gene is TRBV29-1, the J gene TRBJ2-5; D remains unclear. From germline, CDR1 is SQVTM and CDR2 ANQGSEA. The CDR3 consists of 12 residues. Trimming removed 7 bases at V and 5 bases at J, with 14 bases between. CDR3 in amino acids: CSAGPGFETQYF. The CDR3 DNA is TGCAGCGCAGGTCCCGGGTTCGAGACCCAGTACTTC.

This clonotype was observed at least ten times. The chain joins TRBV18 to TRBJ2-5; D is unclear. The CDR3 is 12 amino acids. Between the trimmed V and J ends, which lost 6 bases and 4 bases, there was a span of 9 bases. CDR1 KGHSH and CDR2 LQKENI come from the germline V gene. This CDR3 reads CASSSITETQYF. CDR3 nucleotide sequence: TGTGCCAGCTCCTCGATTACAGAGACCCAGTACTTC.

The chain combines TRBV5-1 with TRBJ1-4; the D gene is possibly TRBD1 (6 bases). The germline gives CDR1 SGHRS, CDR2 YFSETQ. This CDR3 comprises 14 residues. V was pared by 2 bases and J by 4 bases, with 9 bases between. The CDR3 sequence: CASSFGQLNEKLFF. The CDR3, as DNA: TGCGCCAGCAGCTTTGGACAGCTTAATGAAAAACTGTTTTTT.

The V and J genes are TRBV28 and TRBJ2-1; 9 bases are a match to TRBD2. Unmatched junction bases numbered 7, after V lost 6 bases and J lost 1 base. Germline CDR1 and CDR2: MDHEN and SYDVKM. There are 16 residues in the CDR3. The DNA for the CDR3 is TGTGCCAGCAGCCAAGCAGCGGGAGGATCCTACAATGAGCAGTTCTTC. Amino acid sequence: CASSQAAGGSYNEQFF.

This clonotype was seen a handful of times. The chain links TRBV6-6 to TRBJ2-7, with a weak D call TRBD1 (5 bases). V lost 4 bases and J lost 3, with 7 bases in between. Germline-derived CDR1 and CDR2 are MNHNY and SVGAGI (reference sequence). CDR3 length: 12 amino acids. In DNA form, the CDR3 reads TGTGCCAGCAGTTCAACAGGCTACGAGCAGTACTTC. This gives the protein CASSSTGYEQYF.

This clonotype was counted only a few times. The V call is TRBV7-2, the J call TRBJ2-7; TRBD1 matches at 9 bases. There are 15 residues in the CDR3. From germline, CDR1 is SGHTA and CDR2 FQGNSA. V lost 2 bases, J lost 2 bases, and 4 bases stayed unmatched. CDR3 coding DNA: TGTGCCAGCAGCTTAACGGGGACAGGGACCTACGAGCAGTACTTC. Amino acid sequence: CASSLTGTGTYEQYF.

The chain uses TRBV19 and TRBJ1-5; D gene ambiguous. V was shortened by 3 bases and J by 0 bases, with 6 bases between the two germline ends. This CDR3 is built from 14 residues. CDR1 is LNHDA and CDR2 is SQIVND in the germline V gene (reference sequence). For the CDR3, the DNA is TGTGCCAGTAGTATCCGAGATAGCAATCAGCCCCAGCATTTT. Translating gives CASSIRDSNQPQHF.

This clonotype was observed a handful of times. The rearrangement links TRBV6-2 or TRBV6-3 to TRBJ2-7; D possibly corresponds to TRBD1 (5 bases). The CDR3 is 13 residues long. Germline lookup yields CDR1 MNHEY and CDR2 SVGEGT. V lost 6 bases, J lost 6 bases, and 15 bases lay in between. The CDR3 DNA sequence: TGTGCCAGCAGCCCGACCTTGGGGCTCGAGCAGTACTTC. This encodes CASSPTLGLEQYF.

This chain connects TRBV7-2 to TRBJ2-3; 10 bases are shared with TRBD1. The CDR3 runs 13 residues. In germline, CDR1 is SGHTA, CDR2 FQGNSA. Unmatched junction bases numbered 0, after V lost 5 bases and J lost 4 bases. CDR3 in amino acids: CASSGQGADTQYF. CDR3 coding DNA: TGTGCCAGCAGCGGACAGGGGGCAGATACGCAGTATTTT.

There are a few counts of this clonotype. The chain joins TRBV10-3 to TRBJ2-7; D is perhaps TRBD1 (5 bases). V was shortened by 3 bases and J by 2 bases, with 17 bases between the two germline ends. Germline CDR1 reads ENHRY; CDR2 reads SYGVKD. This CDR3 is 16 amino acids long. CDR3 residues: CAISDQTQGHAYEQYF. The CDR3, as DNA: TGTGCCATCAGTGACCAAACCCAGGGTCACGCCTACGAGCAGTACTTC.

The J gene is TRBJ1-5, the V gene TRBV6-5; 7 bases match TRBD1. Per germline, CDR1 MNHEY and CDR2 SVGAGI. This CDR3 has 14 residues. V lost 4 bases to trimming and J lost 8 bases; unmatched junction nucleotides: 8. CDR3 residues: CASSSNRGNEPQHF. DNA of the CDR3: TGTGCCAGCAGTTCCAACAGGGGTAATGAGCCCCAGCATTTT.